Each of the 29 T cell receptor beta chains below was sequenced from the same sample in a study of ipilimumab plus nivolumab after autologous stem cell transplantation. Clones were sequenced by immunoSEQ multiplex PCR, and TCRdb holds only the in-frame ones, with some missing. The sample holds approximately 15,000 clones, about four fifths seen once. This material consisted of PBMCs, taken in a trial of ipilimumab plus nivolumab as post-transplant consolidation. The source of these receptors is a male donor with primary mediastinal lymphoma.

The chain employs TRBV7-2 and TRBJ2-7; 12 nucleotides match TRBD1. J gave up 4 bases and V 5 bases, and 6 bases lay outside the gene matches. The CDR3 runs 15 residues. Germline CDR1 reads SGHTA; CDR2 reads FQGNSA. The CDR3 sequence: CASSRGGQGAYEQYF. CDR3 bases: TGTGCCAGCAGCAGAGGGGGACAGGGGGCATACGAGCAGTACTTC.

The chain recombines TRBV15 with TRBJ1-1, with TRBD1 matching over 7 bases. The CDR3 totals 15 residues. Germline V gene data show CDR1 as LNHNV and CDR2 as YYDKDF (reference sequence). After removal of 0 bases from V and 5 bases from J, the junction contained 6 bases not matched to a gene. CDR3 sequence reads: CATSRDLHRGTEAFF. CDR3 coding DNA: TGTGCCACCAGCAGAGATTTGCACAGGGGAACTGAAGCTTTCTTT.

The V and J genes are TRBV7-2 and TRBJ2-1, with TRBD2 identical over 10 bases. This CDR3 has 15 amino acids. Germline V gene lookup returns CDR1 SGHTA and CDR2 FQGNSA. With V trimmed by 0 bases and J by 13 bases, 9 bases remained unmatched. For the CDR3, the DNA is TGTGCCAGCAGCTTAGCCGGGTCTAAGCGGGGGGGCCAGTTCTTC. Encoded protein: CASSLAGSKRGGQFF.

CDR3 sequence reads: CASSVREGAGDNEQFF. CDR3 coding DNA: TGTGCCAGCAGTGTAAGGGAGGGAGCGGGAGACAATGAGCAGTTCTTC. This sequence joins TRBV6-1 and TRBJ2-1, with 8 positions matching TRBD2. The V and J ends lost 4 bases and 5 bases, in that order; junction bases with no gene match: 10. The CDR3 contains 16 residues. CDR1 and CDR2 (germline): MNHNS, SASEGT.

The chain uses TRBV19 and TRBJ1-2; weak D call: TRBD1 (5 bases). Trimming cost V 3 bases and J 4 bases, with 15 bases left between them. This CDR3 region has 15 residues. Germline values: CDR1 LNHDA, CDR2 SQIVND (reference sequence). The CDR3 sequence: CASSIMAGRIYGYTF. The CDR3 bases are TGTGCCAGTAGTATCATGGCAGGGCGGATCTATGGCTACACCTTC.

CDR3 in amino acids: CASSPGLYYEQYF. CDR3 sequence (DNA): TGCGCCAGCAGCCCAGGACTTTACTACGAGCAGTACTTC. This sequence joins TRBV4-1 and TRBJ2-7; D might be TRBD2 (5 bases). The CDR3 length is 13 residues. Germline assignment: CDR1 MGHRA and CDR2 YSYEKL. With 4 bases removed from V and 3 bases from J, the gap between germline ends came to 10 bases.

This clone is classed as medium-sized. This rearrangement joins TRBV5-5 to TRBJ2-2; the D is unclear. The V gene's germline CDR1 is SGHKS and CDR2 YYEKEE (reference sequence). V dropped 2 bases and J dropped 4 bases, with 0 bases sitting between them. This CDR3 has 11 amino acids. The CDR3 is CASSFTGELFF. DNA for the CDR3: TGTGCCAGCAGCTTCACCGGGGAGCTGTTTTTT.

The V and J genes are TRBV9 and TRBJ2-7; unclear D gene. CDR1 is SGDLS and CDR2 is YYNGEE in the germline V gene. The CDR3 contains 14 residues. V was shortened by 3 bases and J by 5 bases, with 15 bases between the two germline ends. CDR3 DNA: TGTGCCAGCAGCGCCGCGCAGCACCCAGACGAGCAGTACTTC. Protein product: CASSAAQHPDEQYF.

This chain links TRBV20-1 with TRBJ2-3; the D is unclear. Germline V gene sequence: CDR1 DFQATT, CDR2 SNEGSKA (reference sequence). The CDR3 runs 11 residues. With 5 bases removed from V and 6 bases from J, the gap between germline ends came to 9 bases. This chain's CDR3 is CSAVQWDTQYF. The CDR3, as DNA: TGCAGTGCTGTTCAATGGGATACGCAGTATTTT.

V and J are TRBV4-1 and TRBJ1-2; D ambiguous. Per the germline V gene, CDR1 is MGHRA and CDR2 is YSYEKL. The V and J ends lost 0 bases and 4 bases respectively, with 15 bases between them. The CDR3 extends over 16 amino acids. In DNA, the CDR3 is TGCGCCAGCAGCCAAGAGGGATCGGCAGCACGCTATGGCTACACCTTC. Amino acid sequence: CASSQEGSAARYGYTF.

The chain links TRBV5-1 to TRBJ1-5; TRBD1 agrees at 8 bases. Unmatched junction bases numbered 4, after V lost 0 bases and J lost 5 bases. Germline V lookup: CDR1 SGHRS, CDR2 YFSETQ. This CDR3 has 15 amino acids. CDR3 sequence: CASSLGGQGDQPQHF. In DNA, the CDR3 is TGCGCCAGCAGCTTGGGTGGACAGGGTGATCAGCCCCAGCATTTT.

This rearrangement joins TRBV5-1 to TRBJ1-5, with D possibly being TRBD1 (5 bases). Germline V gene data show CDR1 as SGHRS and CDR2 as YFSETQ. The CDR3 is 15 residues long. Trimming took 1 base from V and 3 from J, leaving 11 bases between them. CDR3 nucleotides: TGCGCCAGCAGCTTGCTGGGGGTCACCAATCAGCCCCAGCATTTT. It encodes CASSLLGVTNQPQHF.

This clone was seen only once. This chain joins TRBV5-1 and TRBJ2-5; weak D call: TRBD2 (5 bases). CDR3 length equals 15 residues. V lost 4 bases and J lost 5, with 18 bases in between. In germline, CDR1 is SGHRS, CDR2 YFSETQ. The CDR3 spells CASSADRERYETQYF. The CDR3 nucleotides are TGCGCCAGCAGCGCCGACCGGGAAAGGTATGAGACCCAGTACTTC.

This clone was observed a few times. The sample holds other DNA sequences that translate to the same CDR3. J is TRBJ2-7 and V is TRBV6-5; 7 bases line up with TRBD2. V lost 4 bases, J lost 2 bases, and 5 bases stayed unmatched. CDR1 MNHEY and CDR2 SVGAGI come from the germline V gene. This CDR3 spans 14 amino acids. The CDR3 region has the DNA TGTGCCAGCAGTTCCCCGGGACTAACCTACGAGCAGTACTTC. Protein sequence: CASSSPGLTYEQYF.

DNA for the CDR3: TGTGCCAGTAGTATACCGCTGAACACTGAAGCTTTCTTT. Translating it yields CASSIPLNTEAFF. The chain combines TRBV19 with TRBJ1-1; no definite D call. CDR3 length: 13 amino acids. Trimming pared 2 bases from V and 0 bases from J, leaving 4 bases between. Germline V gene sequence: CDR1 LNHDA, CDR2 SQIVND (reference sequence).

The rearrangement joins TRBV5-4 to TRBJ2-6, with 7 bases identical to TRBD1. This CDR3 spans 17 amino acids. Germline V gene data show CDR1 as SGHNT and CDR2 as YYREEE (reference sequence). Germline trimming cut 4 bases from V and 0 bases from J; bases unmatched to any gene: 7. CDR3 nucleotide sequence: TGTGCCAGCAGCCGACAGGGTCTTTCCTCTGGGGCCAACGTCCTGACTTTC. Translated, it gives CASSRQGLSSGANVLTF. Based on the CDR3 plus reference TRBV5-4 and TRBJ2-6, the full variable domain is ETGVTQSPTHLIKTRGQQVTLRCSSQSGHNTVSWYQQALGQGPQFIFQYYREEENGRGNFPPRFSGLQFPNYSSELNVNALELDDSALYLCASSRQGLSSGANVLTFGAGSRLTVL.

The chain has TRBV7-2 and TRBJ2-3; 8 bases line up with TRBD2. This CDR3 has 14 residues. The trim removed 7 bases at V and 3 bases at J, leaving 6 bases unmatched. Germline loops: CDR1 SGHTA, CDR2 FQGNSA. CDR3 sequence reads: CASTKAGATDTQYF. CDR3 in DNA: TGTGCCAGCACCAAAGCGGGAGCGACAGATACGCAGTATTTT.

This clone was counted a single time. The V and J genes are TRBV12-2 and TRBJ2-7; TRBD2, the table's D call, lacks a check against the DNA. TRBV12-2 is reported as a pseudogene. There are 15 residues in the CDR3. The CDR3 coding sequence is TGTGCAAGTCGCCCCTCACTAGCGGGGGTAAACGAGCAGTACTTC. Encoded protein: CASRPSLAGVNEQYF.

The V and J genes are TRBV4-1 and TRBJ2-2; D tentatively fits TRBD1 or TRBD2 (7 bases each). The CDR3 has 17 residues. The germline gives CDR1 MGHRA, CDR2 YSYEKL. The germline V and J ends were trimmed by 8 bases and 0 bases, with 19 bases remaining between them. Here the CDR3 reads CASWPTGEGANTGELFF. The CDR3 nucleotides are TGCGCCAGCTGGCCTACAGGGGAGGGAGCGAACACCGGGGAGCTGTTTTTT.

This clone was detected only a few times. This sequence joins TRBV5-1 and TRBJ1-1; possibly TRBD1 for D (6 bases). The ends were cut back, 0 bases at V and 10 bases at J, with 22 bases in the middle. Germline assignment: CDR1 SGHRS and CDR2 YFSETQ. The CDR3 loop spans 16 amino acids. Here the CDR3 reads CASSLGELGQGIRAFF. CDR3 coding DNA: TGCGCCAGCAGCTTGGGGGAATTGGGACAAGGGATACGAGCTTTCTTT.

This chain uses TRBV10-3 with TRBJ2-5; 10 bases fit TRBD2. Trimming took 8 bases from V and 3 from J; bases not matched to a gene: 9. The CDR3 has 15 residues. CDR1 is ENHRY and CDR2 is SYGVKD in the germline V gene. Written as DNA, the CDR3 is TGTGCCATCGGGTGGGCTAGCGGGGGCGAAGAGACCCAGTACTTC. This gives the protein CAIGWASGGEETQYF.

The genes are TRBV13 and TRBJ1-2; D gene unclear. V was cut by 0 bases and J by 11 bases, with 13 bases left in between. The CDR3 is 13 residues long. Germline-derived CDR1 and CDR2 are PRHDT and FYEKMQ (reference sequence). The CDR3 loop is CASSLGLGSGYTF. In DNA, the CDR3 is TGTGCCAGCAGCTTAGGCCTGGGGTCGGGATACACCTTC.

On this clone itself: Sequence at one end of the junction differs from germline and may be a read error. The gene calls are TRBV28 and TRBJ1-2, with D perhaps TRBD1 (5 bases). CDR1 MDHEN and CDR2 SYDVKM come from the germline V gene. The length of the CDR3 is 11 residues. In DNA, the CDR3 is TGTGCCAGCAGCCCGGGACTTCGCAGGTACTTC. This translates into CASSPGLRRYF.

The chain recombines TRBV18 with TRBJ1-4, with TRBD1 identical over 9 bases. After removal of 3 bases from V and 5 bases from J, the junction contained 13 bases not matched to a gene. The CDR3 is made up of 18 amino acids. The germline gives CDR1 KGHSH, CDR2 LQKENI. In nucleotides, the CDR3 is TGTGCCAGCTCACCCAGTTTACGGTTTACAGGGGGCAATGAAAAACTGTTTTTT. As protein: CASSPSLRFTGGNEKLFF.

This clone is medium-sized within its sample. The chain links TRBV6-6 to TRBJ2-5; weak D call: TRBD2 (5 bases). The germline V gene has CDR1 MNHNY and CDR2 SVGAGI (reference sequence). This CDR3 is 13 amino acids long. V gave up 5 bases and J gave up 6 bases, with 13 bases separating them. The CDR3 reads CASSRTRRQTQYF. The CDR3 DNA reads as TGTGCCAGCAGTCGTACTAGGAGGCAGACCCAGTACTTC.

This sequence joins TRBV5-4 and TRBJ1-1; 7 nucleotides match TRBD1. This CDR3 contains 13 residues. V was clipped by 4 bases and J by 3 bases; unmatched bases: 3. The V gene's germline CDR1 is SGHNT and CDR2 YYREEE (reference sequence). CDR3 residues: CASSTGQDTEAFF. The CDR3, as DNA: TGTGCCAGCAGCACAGGACAGGACACTGAAGCTTTCTTT. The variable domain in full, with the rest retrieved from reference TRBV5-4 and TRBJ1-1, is ETGVTQSPTHLIKTRGQQVTLRCSSQSGHNTVSWYQQALGQGPQFIFQYYREEENGRGNFPPRFSGLQFPNYSSELNVNALELDDSALYLCASSTGQDTEAFFGQGTRLTVV.

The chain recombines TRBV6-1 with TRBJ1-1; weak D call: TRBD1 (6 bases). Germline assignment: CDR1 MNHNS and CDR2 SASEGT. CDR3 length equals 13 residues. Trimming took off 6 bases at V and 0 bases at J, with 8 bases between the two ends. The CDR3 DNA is TGTGCCAGCAGGGGGGGGCTGAACACTGAAGCTTTCTTT. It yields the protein CASRGGLNTEAFF.

Here the CDR3 reads CASTLTGRGGYTF. The DNA for the CDR3 is TGTGCCAGCACCTTGACCGGACGGGGCGGCTACACCTTC. The chain combines TRBV6-5 with TRBJ1-2, with D maybe TRBD1 (5 bases). Germline V gene sequence: CDR1 MNHEY, CDR2 SVGAGI. V lost 7 bases to trimming and J lost 8 bases, with 17 bases between them. The CDR3 is 13 residues long.

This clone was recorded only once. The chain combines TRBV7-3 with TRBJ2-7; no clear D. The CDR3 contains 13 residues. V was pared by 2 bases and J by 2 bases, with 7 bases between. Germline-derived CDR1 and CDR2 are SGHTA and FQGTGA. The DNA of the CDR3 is TGTGCCAGCAGCTTAGTATACGCCTACGAGCAGTACTTC. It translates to CASSLVYAYEQYF.